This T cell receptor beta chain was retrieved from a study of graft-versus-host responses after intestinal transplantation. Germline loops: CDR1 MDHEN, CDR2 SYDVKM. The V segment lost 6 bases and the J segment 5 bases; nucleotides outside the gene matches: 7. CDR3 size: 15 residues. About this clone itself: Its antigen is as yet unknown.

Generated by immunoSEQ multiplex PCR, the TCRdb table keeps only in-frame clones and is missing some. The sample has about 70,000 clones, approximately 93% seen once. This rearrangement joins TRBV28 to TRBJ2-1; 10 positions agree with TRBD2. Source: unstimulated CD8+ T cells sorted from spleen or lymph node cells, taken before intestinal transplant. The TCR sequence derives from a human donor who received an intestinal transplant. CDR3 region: CASRFQGLANNEQFF. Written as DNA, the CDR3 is TGTGCCAGCAGGTTTCAGGGACTAGCGAACAATGAGCAGTTCTTC.